The clone carrying this T cell receptor beta chain was seen many times. Its specificity is not known. This sample was included in a study of T cells in Graves' hyperthyroidism and ophthalmopathy. Study at large: Peripheral blood samples were taken at initial diagnosis, prior to any treatment.

Template material for amplifying TCR beta CDR3 regions consisted of RNA transcripts. Primed by the HTBI set, a first-round RT-PCR was run on the TCR CDR3. MiXCR was run by TCRdb on the multiplex PCR reads, yielding one entry per CDR3 protein. The table has around 520,000 distinct CDR3 sequences, around 22% seen once. Exclusion followed for patients with uncontrolled infection, other autoimmune disease, pregnancy or lactation. 10 ml of fresh peripheral blood supplied the PBMCs. Findings and limits, study-wide: Blood also contained most expanded thyroid clonotypes above 0.001.

V was pared by 6 bases and J by 6 bases, with 15 bases between. The CDR3 extends over 13 amino acids. In germline, CDR1 is MNHEY, CDR2 SVGAGI. This sequence joins TRBV6-5 and TRBJ2-7; the D gene is possibly TRBD2 (5 bases). This sequence originates from a woman in her thirties with Graves' ophthalmopathy. Sequencing was done on a sample of blood. The CDR3 reads CASRKDPEGEQYF. DNA for the CDR3: TGTGCCAGCAGAAAGGACCCCGAGGGCGAGCAGTACTTC.